These 20 T cell receptor beta chains came from one sample sequenced in a study of cytotoxic CD8 clonotypes in ibrutinib-treated CLL. Here immunoSEQ multiplex PCR was the method, and the copy in TCRdb shows in-frame clones only, minus some. The table records 35,000 to 55,000 clones, about two thirds of them present only once. The sequenced sample was PBMCs, obtained after 12 months of ibrutinib treatment. These receptors originate from a human donor with chronic lymphocytic leukemia.

V usage is TRBV5-4 and J usage is TRBJ1-1; no reliable D call. Germline V gene data show CDR1 as SGHNT and CDR2 as YYREEE (reference sequence). The CDR3 loop spans 12 amino acids. Deletions cut 5 bases from V and 0 bases from J, with 5 bases between. The chain's CDR3 is CASSKMNTEAFF. For the CDR3, the DNA is TGTGCCAGCAGTAAAATGAACACTGAAGCTTTCTTT.

The V call is TRBV7-6, the J call TRBJ1-5; TRBD1 matches 7 bases. The CDR3 sequence is 15 residues long. V lost 5 bases, J lost 0 bases, and 4 bases stayed unmatched. CDR1 is SGHVS and CDR2 is FNYEAQ in the germline V gene. CDR3 nucleotide sequence: TGTGCCAGCAGCGCTACAGGGGTTAGCAATCAGCCCCAGCATTTT. Amino acid sequence: CASSATGVSNQPQHF.

The count of this clone is one. The chain combines TRBV27 with TRBJ1-3; 8 positions match TRBD1. Per the germline V gene, CDR1 is MNHEY and CDR2 is SMNVEV (reference sequence). This CDR3 region has 21 residues. With 5 bases clipped from V and 0 bases from J, the junction kept 21 bases outside the gene matches. CDR3 region: CASSPIRDRKMRTDSGNTIYF. CDR3 nucleotides: TGTGCCAGCAGTCCCATCCGGGACAGGAAGATGAGAACCGACTCTGGAAACACCATATATTTT.

This clone was seen only a few times. The chain uses TRBV18 and TRBJ2-5, with TRBD1 as a possible D gene (6 bases). Germline V gene sequence: CDR1 KGHSH, CDR2 LQKENI. The CDR3 covers 14 residues. Trimming took off 4 bases at V and 0 bases at J, with 9 bases between the two ends. For the CDR3, the DNA is TGTGCCAGCTCACAGGACAGTGACCAAGAGACCCAGTACTTC. Encoded protein: CASSQDSDQETQYF.

This clone was seen a handful of times. The chain combines TRBV7-2 with TRBJ1-1; TRBD1 aligns across 7 bases. The V gene's germline CDR1 is SGHTA and CDR2 FQGNSA. This CDR3 spans 13 amino acids. V shed 5 bases and J 10 bases; nucleotides not matched to a gene: 10. This CDR3 is CASSVSPGTAAFF. The CDR3 nucleotides are TGTGCCAGCAGCGTTAGCCCCGGGACAGCAGCTTTCTTT.

The rearrangement uses TRBV4-2 and TRBJ1-4; D unclear. Germline loops: CDR1 LGHNA, CDR2 YNFKEQ. The CDR3 is made up of 14 amino acids. V lost 4 bases to trimming and J lost 2 bases, with 8 bases between them. Here the CDR3 reads CASSLGRTNEKLFF. CDR3 bases: TGTGCCAGCAGCCTCGGGAGGACTAATGAAAAACTGTTTTTT.

The genes are TRBV29-1 and TRBJ1-4, with D perhaps matching TRBD1 (5 bases). V lost 4 bases, J lost 5 bases, and 11 bases lay in between. Per germline, CDR1 SQVTM and CDR2 ANQGSEA. This CDR3 is 13 amino acids long. Written as DNA, the CDR3 is TGCAGCGTTGCAGGACAACTAAATGAAAAACTGTTTTTT. Translation gives CSVAGQLNEKLFF.

This chain joins TRBV7-2 and TRBJ1-2; D gene ambiguous. V was cut by 3 bases and J by 0 bases, with 8 bases left in between. The germline V gene has CDR1 SGHTA and CDR2 FQGNSA. The CDR3 extends over 14 amino acids. The CDR3 spells CASSFSGTNYGYTF. The CDR3 coding sequence is TGTGCCAGCAGCTTTTCAGGAACTAACTATGGCTACACCTTC.

The genes are TRBV5-1 and TRBJ2-7; D is uncertain. Germline loops: CDR1 SGHRS, CDR2 YFSETQ. Trimming stripped 5 bases from V and 5 bases from J, with 20 bases between. This CDR3 region has 15 residues. The CDR3 region is CASRPTRTGWHEQYF. Written as DNA, the CDR3 is TGCGCCAGCAGACCGACTCGTACGGGTTGGCACGAGCAGTACTTC.

The J gene is TRBJ2-1, the V gene TRBV10-3, with D maybe TRBD1 (6 bases). The CDR3 is 15 amino acids. Trimming left V 4 bases short and J 5 bases short, with 15 bases between. The germline V gene encodes CDR1 ENHRY and CDR2 SYGVKD. Written as DNA, the CDR3 is TGTGCCATCAGTGTGTGGACAGAGGGACACAATGAGCAGTTCTTC. Protein sequence: CAISVWTEGHNEQFF.

Only a few counts were recorded for this clone. The chain joins TRBV5-1 to TRBJ1-2; D possibly corresponds to TRBD1 (5 bases). CDR1 is SGHRS and CDR2 is YFSETQ in the germline V gene. CDR3 length: 12 amino acids. Between the trimmed V and J ends, which lost 4 bases and 6 bases, there was a span of 10 bases. As DNA, the CDR3 is TGCGCCAGCAGCCCCAGCAGGGATGGCTACACCTTC. It yields the protein CASSPSRDGYTF.

CDR3 protein: CASSLVAGVHSYEQYF. CDR3 bases: TGTGCCAGCAGCTTAGTAGCGGGGGTGCACTCCTACGAGCAGTACTTC. This chain joins TRBV11-2 and TRBJ2-7; 9 nucleotides match TRBD2. The CDR3 runs to 16 residues. Germline lookup yields CDR1 SGHAT and CDR2 FQNNGV. Trimming took 1 base from V and 0 from J; bases not matched to a gene: 4.

This clone showed up many times. The CDR3 loop reads CATSRDRLGETQYF. Written as DNA, the CDR3 is TGTGCCACCAGCAGAGATAGGTTGGGAGAGACCCAGTACTTC. The chain uses TRBV15 and TRBJ2-5; D is uncertain. This CDR3 is built from 14 residues. The V end was cut by 0 bases, the J end by 4 bases, with 9 bases between. Germline V lookup: CDR1 LNHNV, CDR2 YYDKDF (reference sequence).

The chain carries TRBV5-1 and TRBJ2-3; 9 positions agree with TRBD2. The germline CDR1 and CDR2 sequences are SGHRS and YFSETQ. The CDR3 consists of 16 residues. J lost 4 bases, V lost 7 bases, and 13 bases had no gene match. The CDR3 bases are TGCGCCAGCCAAGAAGGGCTAGCGGGGTTACCAGATACGCAGTATTTT. Amino acids: CASQEGLAGLPDTQYF.

The sample holds a few counts of this clone. The V call is TRBV30, the J call TRBJ1-3; D is ambiguous. Looked up from germline, CDR1 is GTSNPN and CDR2 is SVGIG (reference sequence). With 4 bases removed from V and 4 bases from J, the gap between germline ends came to 17 bases. The CDR3 is made up of 15 amino acids. This CDR3 is CAWTTGIGLGNTIYF. CDR3 nucleotide sequence: TGTGCCTGGACGACGGGGATTGGGCTGGGAAACACCATATATTTT. Together with reference TRBV30 and TRBJ1-3, the CDR3 gives the full variable domain: SQTIHQWPATLVQPVGSPLSLECTVEGTSNPNLYWYRQAAGRGLQLLFYSVGIGQISSEVPQNLSASRPQDRQFILSSKKLLLSDSGFYLCAWTTGIGLGNTIYFGEGSWLTVV.

The V call is TRBV7-9, the J call TRBJ2-3; D gene unclear. The CDR3 totals 13 residues. Germline V CDR1 and CDR2: SEHNR, FQNEAQ (reference sequence). V was pared by 5 bases and J by 4 bases, with 10 bases between. CDR3 residues: CASSLRLADTQYF. The CDR3 bases are TGTGCCAGCAGCCTAAGGTTAGCAGATACGCAGTATTTT.

The chain employs TRBV28 and TRBJ1-5; 11 positions agree with TRBD1. Per the germline V gene, CDR1 is MDHEN and CDR2 is SYDVKM. CDR3 length: 15 amino acids. V dropped 2 bases and J dropped 7; count of bases not matched to a gene: 4. The CDR3 nucleotides read TGTGCCAGCAGTTTAAGGACAGGGGGCCGACAGCCCCAGCATTTT. It is translated as CASSLRTGGRQPQHF.

The V and J genes are TRBV14 and TRBJ2-3; TRBD2 matches at 10 bases. From germline, CDR1 is SGHDN and CDR2 FVKESK. CDR3 size: 18 residues. The junction had 14 bases not matched to a gene; V was cut back by 0 bases and J by 8 bases. The CDR3 sequence: CASSQDRWPIAGGGTQYF. The CDR3 nucleotides are TGTGCCAGCAGCCAAGATAGGTGGCCGATAGCGGGGGGTGGTACGCAGTATTTT. Drawing the rest from reference TRBV14 and TRBJ2-3, the complete variable domain is EAGVTQFPSHSVIEKGQTVTLRCDPISGHDNLYWYRRVMGKEIKFLLHFVKESKQDESGMPNNRFLAERTGGTYSTLKVQPAELEDSGVYFCASSQDRWPIAGGGTQYFGPGTRLTVL.

The sample holds one count of this clone. The V and J genes are TRBV5-1 and TRBJ2-7; 10 bases fit TRBD1. Germline V gene sequence: CDR1 SGHRS, CDR2 YFSETQ. The CDR3 loop spans 14 amino acids. The V gene end was trimmed by 4 bases and the J gene end by 4 bases; junction bases not matched to a gene: 5. The CDR3, as DNA: TGCGCCAGCAGCGCCGGGACAGGGGTATACGAGCAGTACTTC. This encodes CASSAGTGVYEQYF. The full variable domain, in which reference TRBV5-1 and TRBJ2-7 provide the parts outside the CDR3, is KAGVTQTPRYLIKTRGQQVTLSCSPISGHRSVSWYQQTPGQGLQFLFEYFSETQRNKGNFPGRFSGRQFSNSRSEMNVSTLELGDSALYLCASSAGTGVYEQYFGPGTRLTVT.

J is TRBJ2-1 and V is TRBV30; D remains ambiguous. In germline, CDR1 is GTSNPN, CDR2 SVGIG (reference sequence). V lost 5 bases, J lost 5 bases, and 13 bases lay in between. This CDR3 is 13 amino acids long. CDR3 sequence (DNA): TGTGCCTGGTCTTTGGACCCTAACAATGAGCAGTTCTTC. Residues: CAWSLDPNNEQFF.